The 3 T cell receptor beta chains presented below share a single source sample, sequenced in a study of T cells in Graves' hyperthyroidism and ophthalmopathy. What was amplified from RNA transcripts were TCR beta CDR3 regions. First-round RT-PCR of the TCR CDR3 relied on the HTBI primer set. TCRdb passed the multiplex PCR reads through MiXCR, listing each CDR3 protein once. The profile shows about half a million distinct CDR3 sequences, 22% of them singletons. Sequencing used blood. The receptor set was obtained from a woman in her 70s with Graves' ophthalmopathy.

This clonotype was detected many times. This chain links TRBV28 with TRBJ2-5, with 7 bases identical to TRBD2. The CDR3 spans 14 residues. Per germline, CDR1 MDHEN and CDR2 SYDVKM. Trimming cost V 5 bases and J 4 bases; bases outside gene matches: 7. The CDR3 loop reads CASSKRDPPETQYF. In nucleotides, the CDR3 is TGTGCCAGCAGTAAGCGGGACCCACCAGAGACCCAGTACTTC.

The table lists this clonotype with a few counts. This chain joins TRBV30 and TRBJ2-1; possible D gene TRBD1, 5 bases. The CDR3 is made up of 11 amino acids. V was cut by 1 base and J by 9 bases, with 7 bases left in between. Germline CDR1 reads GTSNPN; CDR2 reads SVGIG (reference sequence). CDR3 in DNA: TGTGCCTGGAGTGGCAGGGCTGAGCAGTTCTTC. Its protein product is CAWSGRAEQFF.

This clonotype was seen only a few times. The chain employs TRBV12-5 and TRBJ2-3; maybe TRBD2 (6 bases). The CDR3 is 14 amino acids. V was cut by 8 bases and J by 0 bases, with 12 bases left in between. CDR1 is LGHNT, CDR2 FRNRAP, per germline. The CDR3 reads CASLADLSTDTQYF. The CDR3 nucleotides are TGTGCTAGTTTAGCGGACCTTAGCACAGATACGCAGTATTTT.